These 25 T cell receptor beta chains were sequenced from one sample in a study of early T cells in non-severe SARS-CoV-2 infection. TCRdb ran MiXCR on the 5' RACE reads and lists one entry per CDR3 protein. The repertoire holds some 57,000 distinct CDR3 sequences, with around 12% as singletons. The sequenced sample consisted of whole blood. These receptors were obtained from an adult who was a healthcare worker with PCR-confirmed SARS-CoV-2 infection or an uninfected control (not recorded which).

This clonotype came up many times. V is TRBV5-1 and J is TRBJ2-2; perhaps TRBD1 as D (6 bases). Germline V CDR1 and CDR2: SGHRS, YFSETQ. V shed 3 bases and J shed 0 bases, with 15 bases lying between them. The CDR3 is 17 amino acids. This CDR3 reads CASSSGTITSNTGELFF. DNA for the CDR3: TGCGCCAGCAGCTCGGGGACAATCACTTCGAACACCGGGGAGCTGTTTTTT. The whole variable domain, filled in from reference TRBV5-1 and TRBJ2-2, reads KAGVTQTPRYLIKTRGQQVTLSCSPISGHRSVSWYQQTPGQGLQFLFEYFSETQRNKGNFPGRFSGRQFSNSRSEMNVSTLELGDSALYLCASSSGTITSNTGELFFGEGSRLTVL.

This clonotype was seen repeatedly, ten times or more. V and J are TRBV10-3 and TRBJ1-1, with D tentatively TRBD1 (5 bases). The V end lost 6 bases, the J end lost 5 bases, and 19 bases lay between the germline ends. This CDR3 is 15 amino acids long. The germline V gene encodes CDR1 ENHRY and CDR2 SYGVKD. The CDR3 DNA follows: TGTGCCATCAGCCCCTTTTCCGGTGGGGGGACTGAAGCTTTCTTT. Its protein product is CAISPFSGGGTEAFF.

This clonotype was counted at least ten times. The chain joins TRBV7-9 to TRBJ1-6, with TRBD1 identical over 10 bases. From germline, CDR1 is SEHNR and CDR2 FQNEAQ (reference sequence). The length of the CDR3 is 14 residues. V shed 5 bases, J shed 12 bases, and the junction held 7 bases outside the gene matches. DNA for the CDR3: TGTGCCAGCAGCGCGGGACAGGGGCAAATACCCCTCCACTTT. Its translation is CASSAGQGQIPLHF. The full variable domain, completed using reference TRBV7-9 and TRBJ1-6, is DTGVSQNPRHKITKRGQNVTFRCDPISEHNRLYWYRQTLGQGPEFLTYFQNEAQLEKSRLLSDRFSAERPKGSFSTLEIQRTEQGDSAMYLCASSAGQGQIPLHFGNGTRLTVT.

This clonotype was picked up many times. CDR3 amino acids: CASSYTNTEAFF. CDR3 coding DNA: TGCGCCAGCAGCTACACTAACACTGAAGCTTTCTTT. The chain combines TRBV5-1 with TRBJ1-1; the D is unclear. Germline V gene lookup returns CDR1 SGHRS and CDR2 YFSETQ. With 3 bases removed from V and 2 bases from J, the gap between germline ends came to 5 bases. CDR3 length equals 12 residues.

This clonotype was seen many times. J is TRBJ2-5 and V is TRBV20-1; D perhaps matches TRBD1 (5 bases). The V gene lost 1 base and the J gene lost 4 bases, with 13 bases spanning the gap. This CDR3 contains 14 residues. Germline CDR1 reads DFQATT; CDR2 reads SNEGSKA (reference sequence). CDR3 coding DNA: TGCAGTGCTAGAGCTTACAGGCTGGGAGAGACCCAGTACTTC. It is translated as CSARAYRLGETQYF.

This chain links TRBV29-1 with TRBJ1-1; D is unclear. Germline V CDR1 and CDR2: SQVTM, ANQGSEA. V lost 3 bases, J lost 8 bases, and 10 bases lay in between. CDR3 length: 11 residues. CDR3 protein: CSVDGRAEAFF. For the CDR3, the DNA is TGCAGCGTTGATGGGCGCGCAGAAGCTTTCTTT.

This sequence joins TRBV29-1 and TRBJ2-2; D gene uncertain. Trimming pared 6 bases from V and 3 bases from J, leaving 2 bases between. This CDR3 has 10 amino acids. The V gene's germline CDR1 is SQVTM and CDR2 ANQGSEA. CDR3 bases: TGCAGCGTAGACACCGGGGAGCTGTTTTTT. Amino acid sequence: CSVDTGELFF.

CDR3: CASSLGVFTEAFF. The CDR3 DNA follows: TGTGCCAGCAGCTTAGGGGTTTTCACTGAAGCTTTCTTT. The chain has TRBV11-2 and TRBJ1-1; no clear D gene. Germline V gene data show CDR1 as SGHAT and CDR2 as FQNNGV. This CDR3 has 13 amino acids. Trimming took off 1 base at V and 4 bases at J, with 7 bases between the two ends.

This clonotype was counted between two and nine times. The chain uses TRBV5-8 and TRBJ1-6; D might be TRBD1 (5 bases). This CDR3 comprises 16 residues. V lost 6 bases to trimming and J lost 5 bases, with 18 bases between them. Germline CDR1 SGHTS, CDR2 YDEGEE. Written as DNA, the CDR3 is TGTGCCAGCATCATCCCGGGACGGACTAATAATTCACCCCTCCACTTT. This codes for CASIIPGRTNNSPLHF.

This clonotype was seen at least ten times. V gene TRBV3-1 combines with J gene TRBJ1-6; possible D gene TRBD1, 6 bases. CDR1 and CDR2 (germline): LGHDT, YNNKEL (reference sequence). The CDR3 is 14 residues long. V was pared by 4 bases and J by 9 bases, with 13 bases between. CDR3 sequence: CASSPTGQLSPLHF. CDR3 nucleotide sequence: TGTGCCAGCAGCCCGACCGGACAGCTTTCACCCCTCCACTTT.

In DNA, the CDR3 is TGCAGCGGGGACAGTGGGGGCACAGATACGCAGTATTTT. This sequence encodes CSGDSGGTDTQYF. The rearrangement links TRBV29-1 to TRBJ2-3, with TRBD1 matching 7 bases. The CDR3 runs to 13 residues. CDR1 SQVTM and CDR2 ANQGSEA come from the germline V gene. V shed 7 bases, J shed 1 base, and the junction held 5 bases outside the gene matches.

This clonotype is medium-sized. In DNA, the CDR3 is TGCAGCGGCTCCGGGACTAGCGGGAGGTGGGGGGACAATGAGCAGTTCTTC. Protein: CSGSGTSGRWGDNEQFF. The gene calls are TRBV29-1 and TRBJ2-1; 15 bases align to TRBD2. The J segment lost 5 bases and the V segment lost 7 bases, leaving 12 bases of the junction unmatched. This CDR3 contains 17 residues. Germline CDR1 SQVTM, CDR2 ANQGSEA.

The chain has TRBV7-9 and TRBJ2-1; D possibly matches TRBD1 or TRBD2 (5 bases each). The germline V and J ends were trimmed by 3 bases and 14 bases, with 17 bases remaining between them. This CDR3 region has 13 residues. The germline V gene has CDR1 SEHNR and CDR2 FQNEAQ (reference sequence). The CDR3 nucleotides read TGTGCCAGCAGCTTCCGCCAGGGACCGACGGAGTTCTTC. Translating gives CASSFRQGPTEFF.

This clonotype was detected a few times. This chain links TRBV5-1 with TRBJ2-3, with 7 nucleotides matching TRBD2. CDR3 size: 15 residues. From germline, CDR1 is SGHRS and CDR2 YFSETQ. Unmatched junction bases numbered 7, after V lost 3 bases and J lost 3 bases. The CDR3: CASSWGGPQTDTQYF. The DNA for the CDR3 is TGCGCCAGCAGCTGGGGAGGGCCTCAGACAGATACGCAGTATTTT.

The sample holds many counts of this clonotype. V gene TRBV5-1 combines with J gene TRBJ1-6; D perhaps matches TRBD1 (6 bases). Germline loops: CDR1 SGHRS, CDR2 YFSETQ. V lost 7 bases and J lost 7, with 15 bases in between. The CDR3 is made up of 14 amino acids. This chain's CDR3 is CASRSGTTNSPLHF. For the CDR3, the DNA is TGCGCCAGCCGCTCCGGGACAACGAATTCACCCCTCCACTTT. Full variable domain (rest looked up from reference TRBV5-1 and TRBJ1-6): KAGVTQTPRYLIKTRGQQVTLSCSPISGHRSVSWYQQTPGQGLQFLFEYFSETQRNKGNFPGRFSGRQFSNSRSEMNVSTLELGDSALYLCASRSGTTNSPLHFGNGTRLTVT.

The V gene is TRBV29-1, the J gene TRBJ2-1; TRBD1 aligns across 8 bases. With 4 bases clipped from V and 4 bases from J, the junction kept 6 bases outside the gene matches. Germline CDR1 and CDR2: SQVTM and ANQGSEA. The CDR3 contains 14 residues. Here the CDR3 reads CSVADRESYNEQFF. CDR3 DNA sequence: TGCAGCGTTGCGGACAGGGAATCTTACAATGAGCAGTTCTTC.

Ten or more counts support this clonotype. This CDR3 reads CASSYSLAGATDTQYF. The CDR3 DNA follows: TGTGCCAGCAGCTACAGCTTAGCGGGAGCTACAGATACGCAGTATTTT. This chain links TRBV7-9 with TRBJ2-3; 9 bases align to TRBD2. Trimming removed 4 bases from V and 3 bases from J; junction bases left unmatched: 8. CDR1 is SEHNR and CDR2 is FQNEAQ in the germline V gene (reference sequence). CDR3 length: 16 amino acids.

This clonotype was observed at least ten times. The V gene is TRBV20-1, the J gene TRBJ2-1; 11 bases are a match to TRBD2. CDR3 length equals 16 residues. CDR1 and CDR2 from the germline V gene are DFQATT and SNEGSKA (reference sequence). The V and J ends lost 2 bases and 4 bases, in that order; junction bases with no gene match: 7. The CDR3: CSARSLAGGPYNEQFF. The CDR3 nucleotides read TGCAGTGCTAGAAGCCTAGCGGGGGGACCGTACAATGAGCAGTTCTTC.

This chain links TRBV11-2 with TRBJ2-1; 12 bases are shared with TRBD2. CDR1 SGHAT and CDR2 FQNNGV come from the germline V gene. The CDR3 loop spans 18 amino acids. The V segment lost 6 bases and the J segment 1 base; nucleotides outside the gene matches: 10. CDR3 DNA: TGTGCCAGCAGGGGACTAGCGGGCAAGACGCCTTCCTACAATGAGCAGTTCTTC. Protein: CASRGLAGKTPSYNEQFF.

DNA of the CDR3: TGCAGTGCCCCGGGACTAGCGGGAGTTGGCATGGGTGAGCAGTTCTTC. This codes for CSAPGLAGVGMGEQFF. J is TRBJ2-1 and V is TRBV20-1; 14 bases line up with TRBD2. The CDR3 consists of 16 residues. With V trimmed by 6 bases and J by 9 bases, 13 bases remained unmatched. Germline CDR1 is DFQATT and CDR2 is SNEGSKA (reference sequence).

DNA for the CDR3: TGTGCCTGGAGTAAGGGGCCAACCCGGGAGCAGTACTTC. It codes for CAWSKGPTREQYF. The V call is TRBV30, the J call TRBJ2-7; D is perhaps TRBD1 (5 bases). Germline V gene sequence: CDR1 GTSNPN, CDR2 SVGIG (reference sequence). The CDR3 sequence is 13 residues long. V was shortened by 2 bases and J by 7 bases, with 15 bases between the two germline ends.

This clonotype has a count of ten or more. J is TRBJ1-4 and V is TRBV6-6; TRBD1 matches at 8 bases. With 2 bases clipped from V and 1 base from J, the junction kept 6 bases outside the gene matches. Germline V gives CDR1 MNHNY, CDR2 SVGAGI (reference sequence). CDR3 length: 17 residues. The CDR3 DNA is TGTGCCAGCAGTTACCTGGACAGGGCGGTAACTAATGAAAAACTGTTTTTT. Translated, it gives CASSYLDRAVTNEKLFF.

This clonotype has a handful of counts. V is TRBV29-1 and J is TRBJ2-1; the match to TRBD1 covers 11 bases. The germline CDR1 and CDR2 sequences are SQVTM and ANQGSEA. This CDR3 is 13 amino acids long. J was trimmed by 4 bases and V by 7 bases; bases with no gene match: 3. The chain's CDR3 is CSGGQGAYNEQFF. For the CDR3, the DNA is TGCAGCGGTGGACAGGGGGCGTACAATGAGCAGTTCTTC.

The chain links TRBV3-2 to TRBJ2-2; the listed D gene, TRBD1, was not tested against the DNA. TRBV3-2 is designated a pseudogene. This CDR3 contains 14 residues. The CDR3 region has the DNA TGTGCCAGCGATGGGACAGAGGACACCGGGGAGCTGTTTTTT. Encoded protein: CASDGTEDTGELFF.

There are a few counts of this clonotype. The J gene is TRBJ2-1, the V gene TRBV4-1; 10 bases line up with TRBD2. V was clipped by 3 bases and J by 12 bases; unmatched bases: 17. Germline loops: CDR1 MGHRA, CDR2 YSYEKL. The CDR3 is 17 residues long. In DNA, the CDR3 is TGCGCCAGCAGCCACCAGCCAGGGACTAGCGTGATTTCGGGGCAGTTCTTC. This sequence encodes CASSHQPGTSVISGQFF.